This TCR beta chain was identified in a study of T cells after yellow fever vaccination. Study at large: SMART-Seq v4 Ultra Low Input prepared the low-cell-number fractions. Findings and limits, study-wide: Re-detected after boosting: most primary clones, more than 95% of CD4 and roughly 88% of CD8. FACS-sorted repertoires might harbor abundant contaminating clonotypes from the bulk population. By day 5 rather than day 15, the secondary response had peaked, though it was weaker.

This clonotype appeared a few times. Its target is not known. TCRdb reprocessed the 5' RACE reads via MiXCR and lists one record per CDR3 protein. The sample includes 200,000 to 300,000 distinct CDR3 sequences, roughly 6.3% of them seen just once. Trimming took off 0 bases at V and 7 bases at J, with 21 bases between the two ends. Per germline, CDR1 LGHDT and CDR2 YNNKEL (reference sequence). This CDR3 is built from 17 residues. Sequences were derived from CD4+ T cells sorted from PBMCs, sampled on the day of the yellow fever booster vaccination. This receptor was taken from a man aged 25 to 40 who received the YFV17D yellow fever vaccine. This sequence joins TRBV3-1 and TRBJ1-2; D not certain. CDR3 nucleotide sequence: TGTGCCAGCAGCCAAGATTCCGAGGACCCCTCCCGGGGTGGCTACACCTTC. Amino acid sequence: CASSQDSEDPSRGGYTF.